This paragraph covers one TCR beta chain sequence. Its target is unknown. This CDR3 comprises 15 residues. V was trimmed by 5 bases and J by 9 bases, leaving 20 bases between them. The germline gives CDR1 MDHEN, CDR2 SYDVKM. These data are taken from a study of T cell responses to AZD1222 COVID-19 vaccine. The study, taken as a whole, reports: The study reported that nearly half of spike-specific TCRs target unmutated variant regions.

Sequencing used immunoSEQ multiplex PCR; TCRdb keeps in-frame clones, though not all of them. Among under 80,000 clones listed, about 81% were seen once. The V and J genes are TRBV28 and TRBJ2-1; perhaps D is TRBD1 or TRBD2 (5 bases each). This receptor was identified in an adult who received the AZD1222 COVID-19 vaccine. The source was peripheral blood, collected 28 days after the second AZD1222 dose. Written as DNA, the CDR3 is TGTGCCAGCAGTCTGCCCGGGACCTACCGAGGTGAGCAGTTCTTC. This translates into CASSLPGTYRGEQFF.